This T cell receptor (beta chain) was documented in a study of cytomegalovirus exposure and HLA in healthy donors. On the study more broadly: Some 80 million unique TCRs from HLA-typed donors were held in an early data release. Study-wide points: TCR beta sequences numbering roughly 16,000 were associated with HLA alleles at 0.05 false discovery rate in a later analysis. In vitro testing confirmed three CMV-associated chains as specific for CMV antigens. With high specificity and sensitivity, the classifier reportedly diagnosed cytomegalovirus status.

CDR1 and CDR2 (germline): LNHDA, SQIVND (reference sequence). The V end lost 9 bases, the J end lost 1 base, and 9 bases lay between the germline ends. The CDR3 contains 12 residues. With respect to this clone: The target antigen is unknown.

A multiplex PCR was run with 60 Vbeta primers and 13 Jbeta primers. Sequencing used immunoSEQ multiplex PCR; TCRdb keeps in-frame clones, though not all of them. The sample carries 55,000 to 80,000 clones, 65% to 80% recorded once. Material: PBMCs. The clonotype was recovered from a man aged 70-80 years in good health and CMV-seronegative. The V call is TRBV19, the J call TRBJ1-1, with D possibly being TRBD1 (6 bases). CDR3 sequence: CASRTANTEAFF. For the CDR3, the DNA is TGTGCCAGCCGGACAGCGAACACTGAAGCTTTCTTT.